These 12 T cell receptor beta chains originate from one sample sequenced in a study of T cell clones after liver transplantation. Generated by immunoSEQ multiplex PCR, the TCRdb table keeps only in-frame clones and is missing some. The sample lists tens of thousands of clones; under 95% were seen once. The sample was CD4+ T cells from blood, taken before liver transplant. All receptors derive from a human donor who received a liver transplant.

The chain is built from TRBV23-1 and TRBJ1-4, with TRBD1 as a possible D gene (6 bases). TRBV23-1 is flagged as an ORF with uncertain function. The CDR3 is 13 residues long. The V end was cut by 4 bases, the J end by 8 bases, with 11 bases between. As DNA, the CDR3 is TGCGCCAGCAGTCCCTCGGGACACGAAAAACTGTTTTTT. Protein: CASSPSGHEKLFF.

This chain links TRBV29-1 with TRBJ2-3, with D uncertain. CDR3 length: 11 amino acids. Trimming cost V 1 base and J 8 bases, with 7 bases left between them. The germline gives CDR1 SQVTM, CDR2 ANQGSEA. The CDR3 nucleotides read TGCAGCGTTGAAGTAGTTATTACGCAGTATTTT. Amino acid sequence: CSVEVVITQYF.

This clone was detected only once. The genes are TRBV4-3 and TRBJ2-7; TRBD2 aligns across 12 bases. The J segment lost 2 bases and the V segment lost 3 bases, leaving 8 bases of the junction unmatched. The CDR3 length is 17 residues. The germline V gene has CDR1 LGHNA and CDR2 YSLEER. CDR3 protein: CASSQGGLAGQTYEQYF. The CDR3 DNA follows: TGCGCCAGCAGCCAGGGAGGACTAGCGGGACAAACCTACGAGCAGTACTTC.

Only one count was recorded for this clone. This rearrangement joins TRBV2 to TRBJ2-5; tentatively, D is TRBD2 (6 bases). Germline assignment: CDR1 SNHLY and CDR2 FYNNEI. V lost 6 bases and J lost 5, with 13 bases in between. CDR3 length equals 13 residues. CDR3 sequence (DNA): TGTGCCAGCAGAGTGGGGGGATTGGAGACCCAGTACTTC. Translating it yields CASRVGGLETQYF.

This sequence joins TRBV4-1 and TRBJ2-7, with D perhaps TRBD2 (6 bases). V was pared by 3 bases and J by 4 bases, with 13 bases between. CDR1 and CDR2 from the germline V gene are MGHRA and YSYEKL. The CDR3 runs 14 residues. The CDR3 nucleotides are TGCGCCAGCAGCCAGGGCGGGGTTGTATACGAGCAGTACTTC. It encodes CASSQGGVVYEQYF.

The chain is built from TRBV7-2 and TRBJ1-1, with 8 bases identical to TRBD1. Trimming took 8 bases from V and 1 from J; bases not matched to a gene: 6. The CDR3 has 14 residues. In germline, CDR1 is SGHTA, CDR2 FQGNSA. This chain's CDR3 is CASQGAHPNTEAFF. CDR3 coding DNA: TGTGCCAGCCAGGGGGCGCACCCGAACACTGAAGCTTTCTTT.

V is TRBV10-3 and J is TRBJ1-2; D unresolved. V lost 5 bases to trimming and J lost 0 bases, with 13 bases between them. The CDR3 spans 15 residues. Germline-derived CDR1 and CDR2 are ENHRY and SYGVKD. The CDR3 DNA reads as TGTGCCATCAGTCTTGACTCGAAAGCTAACTATGGCTACACCTTC. Amino acids: CAISLDSKANYGYTF.

The DNA for the CDR3 is TGTGCCAGCAGCTCAGGGGGCGAGCAGTACTTC. Translating gives CASSSGGEQYF. This chain links TRBV7-9 with TRBJ2-7, with 7 bases that match TRBD1. Germline loops: CDR1 SEHNR, CDR2 FQNEAQ (reference sequence). The CDR3 extends over 11 amino acids. V lost 4 bases, J lost 6 bases, and 0 bases stayed unmatched. Supplemented by reference TRBV7-9 and TRBJ2-7, the full variable domain reads DTGVSQNPRHKITKRGQNVTFRCDPISEHNRLYWYRQTLGQGPEFLTYFQNEAQLEKSRLLSDRFSAERPKGSFSTLEIQRTEQGDSAMYLCASSSGGEQYFGPGTRLTVT.

The chain carries TRBV28 and TRBJ2-3; the D gene is possibly TRBD1 (6 bases). V shed 11 bases and J shed 0 bases, with 12 bases lying between them. The CDR3 has 13 residues. Germline CDR1 and CDR2: MDHEN and SYDVKM. In nucleotides, the CDR3 is TGTGCCGTAGGGACAACTAGCACAGATACGCAGTATTTT. Protein: CAVGTTSTDTQYF.

The chain's CDR3 is CAWSVPPGSSYNEQFF. The CDR3 DNA follows: TGTGCCTGGAGTGTACCCCCAGGCAGCTCCTACAATGAGCAGTTCTTC. The chain couples TRBV30 to TRBJ2-1; D unresolved. Looked up from germline, CDR1 is GTSNPN and CDR2 is SVGIG (reference sequence). The V and J ends lost 0 bases and 0 bases respectively, with 12 bases between them. The CDR3 spans 16 residues.

The chain links TRBV7-9 to TRBJ1-1, with D maybe TRBD1 (6 bases). Germline V gives CDR1 SEHNR, CDR2 FQNEAQ (reference sequence). This CDR3 spans 15 amino acids. Trimming took 5 bases from V and 4 from J, leaving 17 bases between them. In DNA form, the CDR3 reads TGTGCCAGCAGCCCCAATTCGGGGGGCTTCACTGAAGCTTTCTTT. Amino acids: CASSPNSGGFTEAFF.

This clone was counted a single time. The chain links TRBV4-1 to TRBJ2-2; D ambiguous. The V and J ends lost 1 base and 1 base respectively, with 7 bases between them. Germline V CDR1 and CDR2: MGHRA, YSYEKL. The CDR3 has 15 residues. CDR3 residues: CASSQALRNTGELFF. CDR3 nucleotides: TGCGCCAGCAGCCAAGCTCTGAGGAACACCGGGGAGCTGTTTTTT.